This T cell receptor beta chain is from a study of cytomegalovirus exposure and HLA in healthy donors. This CDR3 has 16 residues. V shed 4 bases and J 5 bases; nucleotides not matched to a gene: 11. Germline-derived CDR1 and CDR2 are LGHNT and FRNRAP. Remarks on this clone: The antigen remains unidentified.

General study findings and limits: Earlier findings revealed that most TCR beta V segments proved productive either about 87% or about 30% of the time. The likely explanation for a cluster of highly shared sequence variants was sequencing artifact. Later on, a genetic analysis was performed. It linked a missense variant in DCLRE1C with V- and J-gene trimming of TCR beta.

A multiplex PCR was run with 60 Vbeta primers and 13 Jbeta primers. Method: immunoSEQ multiplex PCR; TCRdb's copy keeps in-frame clones and lacks some. Of approximately 88,000 clones detected, over 70% appear once; the ten largest clones hold around 7.3%. This receptor was obtained from a man aged 50 or older in good health and CMV-seropositive. The rearrangement joins TRBV12-5 to TRBJ2-5; 9 positions match TRBD1. Sequencing used PBMCs. In DNA form, the CDR3 reads TGTGCTAGTGGTTCGGGACAGGGCGAGGTTTGGGAGACCCAGTACTTC. This encodes CASGSGQGEVWETQYF.